A single sample is the source of the 27 T cell receptor beta chains below, sequenced in a study of shared clonotypes between healthy human individuals. Profiling relied on immunoSEQ multiplex PCR, and the TCRdb table lists in-frame clones only, not all of them. Among about 1.1 million clones listed, more than 75% were seen once. What was sequenced was memory CD4+ T cells from PBMCs. The subset is: CD45RA-negative fraction. The origin of the receptors is a man aged 18 to 35 in good health. Some clones in this sample may be carry-over from other donors' samples.

This CDR3 is CASSTHYEQYF. The CDR3, as DNA: TGTGCCAGCAGCACCCACTACGAGCAGTACTTC. The chain couples TRBV7-2 to TRBJ2-7; unclear D gene. Trimming stripped 5 bases from V and 3 bases from J, with 5 bases between. Germline V gene sequence: CDR1 SGHTA, CDR2 FQGNSA. The CDR3 loop spans 11 amino acids.

The genes are TRBV18 and TRBJ2-2; D gene unclear. With 2 bases removed from V and 3 bases from J, the gap between germline ends came to 10 bases. Per germline, CDR1 KGHSH and CDR2 LQKENI. This CDR3 has 15 amino acids. DNA of the CDR3: TGTGCCAGCTCACCAAAAGACTTCTACACCGGGGAGCTGTTTTTT. It is translated as CASSPKDFYTGELFF.

The gene calls are TRBV10-3 and TRBJ2-1; D uncertain. Germline V gene lookup returns CDR1 ENHRY and CDR2 SYGVKD. The V end lost 6 bases, the J end lost 3 bases, and 9 bases lay between the germline ends. This CDR3 contains 13 residues. As DNA, the CDR3 is TGTGCCATCAGCTTCGGAGTCTACAATGAGCAGTTCTTC. Translating it yields CAISFGVYNEQFF.

This clone has just a few counts. Just one base apart from a much larger clone, this may be a read error. Other DNA sequences within the sample encode an identical CDR3. The chain joins TRBV6-5 to TRBJ1-1, with D uncertain. CDR3 length: 12 residues. V was cut by 4 bases and J by 3 bases, with 6 bases left in between. The germline V gene encodes CDR1 MNHEY and CDR2 SVGAGI. The CDR3 reads CASSSWDTEAFF. In DNA, the CDR3 is TGTGCCAGCAGTTCGTGGGACACTGAAGCTTTCTTT.

Comment on this clone: Other nucleotide sequences in the sample specify the same CDR3. The chain carries TRBV7-8 and TRBJ1-5, with 9 bases fitting TRBD1. There are 13 residues in the CDR3. Germline V gene lookup returns CDR1 SGHVS and CDR2 FQNEAQ. V dropped 4 bases and J dropped 7; count of bases not matched to a gene: 2. This CDR3 is CASSWDRDQPQHF. CDR3 in DNA: TGTGCCAGCAGCTGGGACAGGGACCAGCCCCAGCATTTT.

Of note for this clone: The sample carries other DNA sequences with the same CDR3. The CDR3 DNA sequence: TGCGCCAGCAGCCCGGACCCTAGCTCCTACAATGAGCAGTTCTTC. It yields the protein CASSPDPSSYNEQFF. This chain uses TRBV5-1 with TRBJ2-1; D remains ambiguous. The germline V and J ends were trimmed by 4 bases and 0 bases, with 11 bases remaining between them. Per the germline V gene, CDR1 is SGHRS and CDR2 is YFSETQ. This CDR3 contains 15 residues.

This rearrangement joins TRBV18 to TRBJ2-7; possibly TRBD1 for D (5 bases). This CDR3 spans 14 amino acids. The germline V gene encodes CDR1 KGHSH and CDR2 LQKENI. The ends were cut back, 3 bases at V and 5 bases at J, with 14 bases in the middle. The CDR3 DNA follows: TGTGCCAGCTCACCGCGAGGCAGGGTAGACGAGCAGTACTTC. Its translation is CASSPRGRVDEQYF.

V is TRBV19 and J is TRBJ2-2; either TRBD1 or TRBD2 may fit D (5 bases each). This CDR3 is 13 amino acids long. V shed 4 bases and J shed 7 bases, with 10 bases lying between them. The germline V gene encodes CDR1 LNHDA and CDR2 SQIVND (reference sequence). The chain's CDR3 is CASSTTRGGELFF. The CDR3 nucleotides read TGTGCCAGTAGTACCACTAGGGGCGGGGAGCTGTTTTTT.

The chain uses TRBV10-3 and TRBJ2-3; D is possibly TRBD2 (5 bases). V gave up 5 bases and J gave up 4 bases, with 10 bases separating them. CDR1 is ENHRY and CDR2 is SYGVKD in the germline V gene. The CDR3 is 13 residues long. The chain's CDR3 is CAISRERADTQYF. The CDR3 DNA follows: TGTGCCATCAGTAGAGAGAGGGCAGATACGCAGTATTTT.

The chain couples TRBV9 to TRBJ2-3, with no clear D. The CDR3 runs to 14 residues. Germline lookup yields CDR1 SGDLS and CDR2 YYNGEE. With 3 bases removed from V and 6 bases from J, the gap between germline ends came to 14 bases. Here the CDR3 DNA reads TGTGCCAGCAGCGACAGCCCCTGGACGGATACGCAGTATTTT. It is translated as CASSDSPWTDTQYF. The full variable domain, in which reference TRBV9 and TRBJ2-3 provide the parts outside the CDR3, is DSGVTQTPKHLITATGQRVTLRCSPRSGDLSVYWYQQSLDQGLQFLIQYYNGEERAKGNILERFSAQQFPDLHSELNLSSLELGDSALYFCASSDSPWTDTQYFGPGTRLTVL.

The chain employs TRBV28 and TRBJ1-4; D gene unclear. CDR3 size: 16 residues. V was trimmed by 5 bases and J by 0 bases, leaving 13 bases between them. CDR1 and CDR2 (germline): MDHEN, SYDVKM. The CDR3 DNA follows: TGTGCCAGCAGTCCTCTCCAACGGGCAACTAATGAAAAACTGTTTTTT. This codes for CASSPLQRATNEKLFF.

Concerning this clone: The same CDR3 is also encoded by other DNA sequences in this sample. The rearrangement joins TRBV29-1 to TRBJ2-7; TRBD1 is a possible D gene (6 bases). Trimming took 4 bases from V and 1 from J, leaving 8 bases between them. There are 12 residues in the CDR3. Germline values: CDR1 SQVTM, CDR2 ANQGSEA. CDR3 in DNA: TGCAGCGTTGTGGGGGCTTCCTACGAGCAGTACTTC. Translating gives CSVVGASYEQYF.

This clone was seen more than once but under ten times. CDR3 protein: CASSLAKGYGYGYTF. The CDR3 DNA follows: TGTGCCAGCAGCTTAGCGAAAGGGTACGGCTATGGCTACACCTTC. The chain employs TRBV7-9 and TRBJ1-2; no firm D call. The CDR3 runs to 15 residues. Trimming removed 0 bases from V and 4 bases from J, with 12 bases in between. From germline, CDR1 is SEHNR and CDR2 FQNEAQ (reference sequence).

Remarks on this clone: Within the sample, other DNA sequences also encode this same CDR3. CDR3 DNA sequence: TGTGCCAGCAGCTTTACTTCTAGCACAGATACGCAGTATTTT. The encoded protein is CASSFTSSTDTQYF. V gene TRBV11-2 combines with J gene TRBJ2-3; D remains unclear. V dropped 3 bases and J dropped 0 bases, with 7 bases sitting between them. This CDR3 has 14 amino acids. Germline V gene lookup returns CDR1 SGHAT and CDR2 FQNNGV. Variable domain in full (rest from reference TRBV11-2 and TRBJ2-3): EAGVAQSPRYKIIEKRQSVAFWCNPISGHATLYWYQQILGQGPKLLIQFQNNGVVDDSQLPKDRFSAERLKGVDSTLKIQPAKLEDSAVYLCASSFTSSTDTQYFGPGTRLTVL.

This rearrangement joins TRBV28 to TRBJ2-7, with a tentative D call TRBD1 (5 bases). Trimming removed 10 bases from V and 0 bases from J, with 10 bases in between. Germline V gene data show CDR1 as MDHEN and CDR2 as SYDVKM. The CDR3 spans 12 residues. CDR3 sequence reads: CATWGNSYEQYF. For the CDR3, the DNA is TGTGCCACTTGGGGCAACTCCTACGAGCAGTACTTC.

V and J are TRBV5-1 and TRBJ2-7; D is unresolved. Looked up from germline, CDR1 is SGHRS and CDR2 is YFSETQ. There are 13 residues in the CDR3. V dropped 0 bases and J dropped 3 bases, with 7 bases sitting between them. The CDR3 spells CASSLAIDYEQYF. As DNA, the CDR3 is TGCGCCAGCAGCTTGGCGATAGACTACGAGCAGTACTTC.

This clone was detected only once. The chain has TRBV5-1 and TRBJ1-1, with TRBD1 matching 7 bases. The V gene's germline CDR1 is SGHRS and CDR2 YFSETQ. This CDR3 spans 14 amino acids. The junction had 9 bases not matched to a gene; V was cut back by 3 bases and J by 7 bases. The CDR3 is CASSSYRQGGEAFF. CDR3 DNA sequence: TGCGCCAGCAGCTCCTACAGACAGGGCGGTGAAGCTTTCTTT.

The CDR3 reads CASSDRGLYNEKLFF. Here the CDR3 DNA reads TGTGCCAGCAGTGATAGGGGCCTCTATAATGAAAAACTGTTTTTT. The J gene is TRBJ1-4, the V gene TRBV2; D possibly corresponds to TRBD1 (5 bases). CDR3 size: 15 residues. The V and J ends lost 3 bases and 4 bases respectively, with 12 bases between them. CDR1 and CDR2 from the germline V gene are SNHLY and FYNNEI. Full variable domain (outside the CDR3, taken from reference TRBV2 and TRBJ1-4): EPEVTQTPSHQVTQMGQEVILRCVPISNHLYFYWYRQILGQKVEFLVSFYNNEISEKSEIFDDQFSVERPDGSNFTLKIRSTKLEDSAMYFCASSDRGLYNEKLFFGSGTQLSVL.

This chain joins TRBV18 and TRBJ1-2, with a tentative D call TRBD1 (5 bases). Germline V gene lookup returns CDR1 KGHSH and CDR2 LQKENI. The CDR3 has 18 amino acids. Trimming stripped 3 bases from V and 2 bases from J, with 22 bases between. CDR3 amino acids: CASSPPPWGFPDNYGYTF. The CDR3 DNA is TGTGCCAGCTCACCCCCCCCATGGGGGTTTCCAGACAACTATGGCTACACCTTC.

The chain has TRBV28 and TRBJ2-1, with 8 bases fitting TRBD2. The CDR3 is 15 amino acids. The V gene end was trimmed by 7 bases and the J gene end by 0 bases; junction bases not matched to a gene: 5. Germline-derived CDR1 and CDR2 are MDHEN and SYDVKM. The CDR3 here is CASTPGGVSYNEQFF. CDR3 sequence (DNA): TGTGCCAGCACCCCGGGGGGGGTCTCCTACAATGAGCAGTTCTTC.

Concerning this clone itself: Other DNA sequences within the sample encode an identical CDR3. This chain links TRBV19 with TRBJ1-1; possible D gene TRBD1, 5 bases. With 3 bases removed from V and 0 bases from J, the gap between germline ends came to 5 bases. Germline V gives CDR1 LNHDA, CDR2 SQIVND (reference sequence). The CDR3 is 13 amino acids. The CDR3, as DNA: TGTGCCAGTAGTATGGGACTGAACACTGAAGCTTTCTTT. Its protein is CASSMGLNTEAFF.

The chain combines TRBV7-2 with TRBJ2-1; 8 nucleotides align to TRBD1. J lost 4 bases, V lost 1 base, and 3 bases had no gene match. From germline, CDR1 is SGHTA and CDR2 FQGNSA. This CDR3 has 15 residues. Here the CDR3 reads CASSLVTGGYNEQFF. The DNA for the CDR3 is TGTGCCAGCAGCTTAGTCACAGGGGGGTACAATGAGCAGTTCTTC.

This chain links TRBV30 with TRBJ2-1, with 9 bases matching TRBD2. There are 14 residues in the CDR3. Germline CDR1 GTSNPN, CDR2 SVGIG (reference sequence). V gave up 0 bases and J gave up 5 bases; unmatched junction bases: 2. The CDR3: CAWSVLAGNNEQFF. In DNA, the CDR3 is TGTGCCTGGAGTGTACTAGCGGGTAACAATGAGCAGTTCTTC.

J is TRBJ2-5 and V is TRBV29-1, with no clear D. Trimming removed 2 bases from V and 7 bases from J, with 14 bases in between. CDR3 length: 13 residues. Germline V gives CDR1 SQVTM, CDR2 ANQGSEA. The chain's CDR3 is CSVEPTPYSTQYF. In DNA form, the CDR3 reads TGCAGCGTTGAACCCACCCCTTATTCGACCCAGTACTTC.

The chain uses TRBV4-1 and TRBJ2-2, with TRBD2 identical over 14 bases. The V and J ends lost 3 bases and 4 bases, in that order; junction bases with no gene match: 7. Germline V gives CDR1 MGHRA, CDR2 YSYEKL. The CDR3 is made up of 18 amino acids. The CDR3 DNA is TGCGCCAGCAGCCACCCCGGACTAGCGGGAGGTACCACCGGGGAGCTGTTTTTT. Translating gives CASSHPGLAGGTTGELFF.

The V call is TRBV7-9, the J call TRBJ2-5, with TRBD1 identical over 9 bases. CDR3 length: 16 amino acids. V lost 3 bases and J lost 2; bases outside the gene matches: 7. Germline V gene lookup returns CDR1 SEHNR and CDR2 FQNEAQ (reference sequence). The chain's CDR3 is CASSLTPGQGQETQYF. The CDR3 DNA is TGTGCCAGCAGCTTGACTCCCGGACAGGGGCAAGAGACCCAGTACTTC. Filled out from reference TRBV7-9 and TRBJ2-5, the complete variable domain reads DTGVSQNPRHKITKRGQNVTFRCDPISEHNRLYWYRQTLGQGPEFLTYFQNEAQLEKSRLLSDRFSAERPKGSFSTLEIQRTEQGDSAMYLCASSLTPGQGQETQYFGPGTRLLVL.

This clone turned up a few times. The genes are TRBV18 and TRBJ1-5; unclear D gene. Germline CDR1 KGHSH, CDR2 LQKENI. There are 14 residues in the CDR3. Trimming pared 5 bases from V and 6 bases from J, leaving 14 bases between. CDR3 sequence reads: CASSAMRVFQPQHF. The DNA for the CDR3 is TGTGCCAGCTCAGCTATGAGGGTTTTTCAGCCCCAGCATTTT.